The present TCR beta chain was sequenced within a study of T cell responses to AZD1222 COVID-19 vaccine. The study, taken as a whole, reports: AZD1222 recipients seropositive at baseline numbered only 5 or 6.

Some clones are missing from TCRdb's copy, which holds only in-frame ones; the method was immunoSEQ multiplex PCR. Of roughly 100,000 clones in the sample, approximately 87% were seen once. V was trimmed by 4 bases and J by 0 bases, leaving 9 bases between them. Germline V gene lookup returns CDR1 MNHEY and CDR2 SVGAGI. The CDR3 is 14 residues long. Points on this clone: Its specificity is unknown.

This sequence originates from an adult in good health. The chain links TRBV6-5 to TRBJ1-2, with a possible D match to TRBD1 (5 bases). Sequenced material: peripheral blood, taken on day 0 of AZD1222 vaccination. The CDR3 DNA follows: TGTGCCAGCAGTTCGACAGTGACTAACTATGGCTACACCTTC. This sequence encodes CASSSTVTNYGYTF.